The 24 T cell receptor beta chains given below trace back to one sample, sequenced in a study of shared T cell receptors in the human thymus. Repertoires were generated with immunoSEQ multiplex PCR, while TCRdb's copy carries only in-frame clones and drops some. Of under 700,000 clones in the sample, approximately 80% were seen once. The sample also formed part of further work on human thymus T cells.

Sequencing used thymocytes. The receptors were sampled from a boy under two years old with a congenital heart defect.

This clone appeared once. J is TRBJ1-4 and V is TRBV29-1; D gene unclear. The CDR3 consists of 15 residues. Looked up from germline, CDR1 is SQVTM and CDR2 is ANQGSEA. V dropped 6 bases and J dropped 5 bases, with 19 bases sitting between them. This chain's CDR3 is CSVPGNGGPNEKLFF. The CDR3 DNA follows: TGCAGCGTCCCTGGGAACGGAGGGCCGAATGAAAAACTGTTTTTT. Based on the CDR3 plus reference TRBV29-1 and TRBJ1-4, the full variable domain is SAVISQKPSRDICQRGTSLTIQCQVDSQVTMMFWYRQQPGQSLTLIATANQGSEATYESGFVIDKFPISRPNLTFSTLTVSNMSPEDSSIYLCSVPGNGGPNEKLFFGSGTQLSVL.

There are a few counts of this clone. This sequence joins TRBV23-1 and TRBJ1-4; 9 nucleotides align to TRBD1. TRBV23-1 is treated as an ORF (open reading frame) with a function not yet certain. The CDR3 is 17 amino acids. V lost 6 bases to trimming and J lost 8 bases; unmatched junction nucleotides: 16. CDR3 sequence (DNA): TGCGCCAGCAGCCTCATTTGGCCGGGACAGGGAAGCGAAAAACTGTTTTTT. Encoded protein: CASSLIWPGQGSEKLFF.

The chain combines TRBV18 with TRBJ2-1, with 7 bases lining up with TRBD1. The CDR3 runs to 16 residues. V dropped 3 bases and J dropped 5; count of bases not matched to a gene: 10. Germline V gene lookup returns CDR1 KGHSH and CDR2 LQKENI. The CDR3 is CASSPKDRSCHNEQFF. The CDR3 coding sequence is TGTGCCAGCTCACCGAAGGACAGGAGCTGCCACAATGAGCAGTTCTTC.

The chain combines TRBV19 with TRBJ2-2; a possible D gene is TRBD2 (6 bases). Trimming removed 10 bases at V and 4 bases at J, with 16 bases between. Germline V CDR1 and CDR2: LNHDA, SQIVND (reference sequence). The CDR3 contains 14 residues. As DNA, the CDR3 is TGTGCCACCAGGGAGACTAGTACCACCGGGGAGCTGTTTTTT. This sequence encodes CATRETSTTGELFF.

Details on this clone: The sample holds other DNA sequences that translate to the same CDR3. V is TRBV30 and J is TRBJ2-7; D unresolved. Germline V gives CDR1 GTSNPN, CDR2 SVGIG (reference sequence). The V gene lost 0 bases and the J gene lost 4 bases, with 16 bases spanning the gap. The CDR3 is made up of 15 amino acids. In nucleotides, the CDR3 is TGTGCCTGGAGTGTACCCGCCGTCCGGAGTTACGAGCAGTACTTC. As protein: CAWSVPAVRSYEQYF.

V and J are TRBV5-4 and TRBJ1-2; 11 bases are shared with TRBD1. Germline V CDR1 and CDR2: SGHNT, YYREEE (reference sequence). With 0 bases clipped from V and 4 bases from J, the junction kept 8 bases outside the gene matches. The CDR3 loop spans 17 amino acids. Here the CDR3 reads CASSLGGDRGDPYGYTF. The CDR3 nucleotides read TGTGCCAGCAGCTTGGGGGGGGACAGGGGGGACCCCTATGGCTACACCTTC.

The V gene is TRBV28, the J gene TRBJ1-1, with 8 bases fitting TRBD1. CDR3 length: 16 residues. V shed 1 base and J 1 base; nucleotides not matched to a gene: 5. Looked up from germline, CDR1 is MDHEN and CDR2 is SYDVKM. As DNA, the CDR3 is TGTGCCAGCAGTTTATTGAGACAGGGGACGAACACTGAAGCTTTCTTT. It codes for CASSLLRQGTNTEAFF.

This clone was recorded once. The chain uses TRBV5-1 and TRBJ2-7; 8 bases align to TRBD1. This CDR3 is built from 13 residues. Germline V gene lookup returns CDR1 SGHRS and CDR2 YFSETQ. With V trimmed by 4 bases and J by 3 bases, 3 bases remained unmatched. The CDR3 nucleotides read TGCGCCAGCAGCGGGGGACAGGACTACGAGCAGTACTTC. It translates to CASSGGQDYEQYF.

The V and J genes are TRBV5-1 and TRBJ2-2; D gene ambiguous. Germline CDR1 and CDR2: SGHRS and YFSETQ. Trimming stripped 4 bases from V and 3 bases from J, with 16 bases between. The CDR3 is made up of 16 amino acids. As DNA, the CDR3 is TGCGCCAGCAGCCCCTTGGTGGCCGAGGACACCGGGGAGCTGTTTTTT. It yields the protein CASSPLVAEDTGELFF.

This chain joins TRBV19 and TRBJ1-1, with 8 positions matching TRBD1. Trimming took 7 bases from V and 3 from J; bases not matched to a gene: 10. This CDR3 has 15 residues. Germline V lookup: CDR1 LNHDA, CDR2 SQIVND (reference sequence). The CDR3 nucleotides read TGTGCCAGTATCACTAGGACAGGGAGGGACACTGAAGCTTTCTTT. It codes for CASITRTGRDTEAFF.

This clone turned up a few times. The chain employs TRBV30 and TRBJ2-1; D perhaps matches TRBD1 (6 bases). V shed 0 bases and J shed 4 bases, with 13 bases lying between them. Germline V gives CDR1 GTSNPN, CDR2 SVGIG (reference sequence). CDR3 size: 15 residues. CDR3 sequence reads: CAWSVGADGYNEQFF. The CDR3 coding sequence is TGTGCCTGGAGTGTGGGGGCTGACGGGTACAATGAGCAGTTCTTC.

The gene calls are TRBV7-8 and TRBJ2-1; D ambiguous. V shed 1 base and J shed 6 bases, with 13 bases lying between them. The CDR3 length is 15 residues. Looked up from germline, CDR1 is SGHVS and CDR2 is FQNEAQ. The CDR3: CASSLGKVRGNEQFF. CDR3 DNA sequence: TGTGCCAGCAGCTTAGGAAAGGTGCGCGGCAATGAGCAGTTCTTC.

The J gene is TRBJ2-1, the V gene TRBV4-1, with TRBD2 as a possible D gene (6 bases). The CDR3 covers 16 residues. V gave up 4 bases and J gave up 2 bases, with 15 bases separating them. CDR1 is MGHRA, CDR2 YSYEKL, per germline. The CDR3 loop is CASSLAGTSTYNEQFF. The CDR3 bases are TGCGCCAGCAGCCTCGCCGGGACTTCCACCTACAATGAGCAGTTCTTC.

In nucleotides, the CDR3 is TGTGCCAGTAGTCTCCGGGGGAGGACCGGGGAGCTGTTTTTT. Translated, it gives CASSLRGRTGELFF. The chain couples TRBV19 to TRBJ2-2; perhaps TRBD2 as D (6 bases). The CDR3 runs to 14 residues. V was trimmed by 5 bases and J by 5 bases, leaving 12 bases between them. Germline V gives CDR1 LNHDA, CDR2 SQIVND (reference sequence).

The gene calls are TRBV4-3 and TRBJ1-3; D may be TRBD1 (6 bases). CDR1 and CDR2 from the germline V gene are LGHNA and YSLEER. V was shortened by 4 bases and J by 11 bases, with 21 bases between the two germline ends. The CDR3 contains 15 residues. CDR3 in DNA: TGCGCCAGCAGCCGGTCCGGGACACTTGGTGACGCCATATATTTT. This translates into CASSRSGTLGDAIYF.

As regards this clone: Other DNA sequences in this specimen translate into the identical CDR3. The V gene is TRBV15, the J gene TRBJ1-2; 8 bases match TRBD1. Germline V gives CDR1 LNHNV, CDR2 YYDKDF (reference sequence). Trimming cost V 0 bases and J 3 bases; bases outside gene matches: 12. This CDR3 contains 18 residues. The CDR3 DNA follows: TGTGCCACCAGCAGAGATCTCCGACAGGGGCCAAAGGACTATGGCTACACCTTC. Amino acid sequence: CATSRDLRQGPKDYGYTF.

The chain uses TRBV5-1 and TRBJ2-1, with TRBD2 matching over 7 bases. The germline V gene encodes CDR1 SGHRS and CDR2 YFSETQ. J was trimmed by 3 bases and V by 2 bases; bases with no gene match: 2. This CDR3 comprises 14 residues. CDR3 DNA: TGCGCCAGCAGCTTCCTAGCGGACTACAATGAGCAGTTCTTC. Its translation: CASSFLADYNEQFF.

This rearrangement joins TRBV4-2 to TRBJ2-7, with 7 bases identical to TRBD1. The CDR3 runs 13 residues. The J segment lost 3 bases and the V segment lost 6 bases, leaving 5 bases of the junction unmatched. Germline values: CDR1 LGHNA, CDR2 YNFKEQ. This CDR3 reads CASRDRSDYEQYF. CDR3 nucleotides: TGTGCCAGCAGGGACAGGAGTGACTACGAGCAGTACTTC.

The chain's CDR3 is CASSKIAELTYEQYF. CDR3 in DNA: TGTGCCAGCAGCAAAATCGCAGAACTAACCTACGAGCAGTACTTC. The rearrangement uses TRBV21-1 and TRBJ2-7; the table's D call TRBD2 went unverified against the DNA. TRBV21-1 is given as a pseudogene. The CDR3 runs 15 residues.

The CDR3 sequence is CSVDRGWRGANVLTF. CDR3 in DNA: TGCAGCGTTGACAGGGGTTGGCGAGGGGCCAACGTCCTGACTTTC. This chain uses TRBV29-1 with TRBJ2-6; a weak D match, TRBD1 (6 bases). Trimming removed 3 bases at V and 4 bases at J, with 13 bases between. This CDR3 has 15 amino acids. Germline-derived CDR1 and CDR2 are SQVTM and ANQGSEA. Looking up the rest from reference TRBV29-1 and TRBJ2-6 gives the full variable domain: SAVISQKPSRDICQRGTSLTIQCQVDSQVTMMFWYRQQPGQSLTLIATANQGSEATYESGFVIDKFPISRPNLTFSTLTVSNMSPEDSSIYLCSVDRGWRGANVLTFGAGSRLTVL.

This clone was counted between two and nine times. The genes are TRBV18 and TRBJ1-1; no clear D gene. The CDR3 has 14 residues. Trimming pared 4 bases from V and 1 base from J, leaving 10 bases between. The germline gives CDR1 KGHSH, CDR2 LQKENI. The CDR3 coding sequence is TGTGCCAGCTCACGTGGACTTGCGAACACTGAAGCTTTCTTT. Its translation is CASSRGLANTEAFF. Drawing the rest from reference TRBV18 and TRBJ1-1, the complete variable domain is NAGVMQNPRHLVRRRGQEARLRCSPMKGHSHVYWYRQLPEEGLKFMVYLQKENIIDESGMPKERFSAEFPKEGPSILRIQQVVRGDSAAYFCASSRGLANTEAFFGQGTRLTVV.

The chain recombines TRBV13 with TRBJ2-6; D is perhaps TRBD1 (5 bases). CDR1 is PRHDT, CDR2 FYEKMQ, per germline (reference sequence). The CDR3 runs 16 residues. V was shortened by 3 bases and J by 4 bases, with 13 bases between the two germline ends. The CDR3: CASSFRGQAGANVLTF. CDR3 bases: TGTGCCAGCAGCTTTAGGGGCCAGGCGGGGGCCAACGTCCTGACTTTC.

V usage is TRBV12-2 and J usage is TRBJ1-1; the table's D call, TRBD1, has no DNA check behind it. TRBV12-2 is flagged as a pseudogene. The length of the CDR3 is 14 residues. CDR3 in amino acids: CASRYRGLLGEAFF. The CDR3 coding sequence is TGTGCAAGTCGCTACAGGGGCCTTTTGGGTGAAGCTTTCTTT.

This chain joins TRBV30 and TRBJ1-4; a weak D match, TRBD1 (6 bases). Germline V CDR1 and CDR2: GTSNPN, SVGIG (reference sequence). The CDR3 is 21 amino acids. V lost 0 bases and J 8 bases, leaving 34 bases between the germline ends. CDR3 residues: CAWSVLRAQPRRGGKKEKLFF. CDR3 nucleotides: TGTGCCTGGAGTGTACTGAGAGCCCAACCAAGACGAGGGGGTAAAAAGGAAAAACTGTTTTTT.